A single T cell receptor beta chain is shown here with its context. What it binds is unknown. The PBMCs had their origin in around 9.1 ml of fresh peripheral blood. These data originate in a study of T cells in Graves' hyperthyroidism and ophthalmopathy. Study-wide results and limits: Ophthalmopathy was told apart from stable hyperthyroidism by a 13 V-J model. Among thyroid clonotypes expanded above 0.001, most also appeared in blood.

Germline-derived CDR1 and CDR2 are SGHKS and YYEKEE (reference sequence). With 0 bases removed from V and 2 bases from J, the gap between germline ends came to 11 bases. There are 16 residues in the CDR3. Amplification yielded TCR beta CDR3 regions, with RNA transcripts as the source. The HTBI set primed first-round TCR CDR3 RT-PCR. MiXCR, run by TCRdb on the multiplex PCR reads, gives a single entry per CDR3 protein. The repertoire holds over 250,000 distinct CDR3 sequences, with roughly an eighth as singletons. The sequencing sample was made of blood. This TCR was sampled from a woman aged 35 to 49 with Graves' ophthalmopathy. The chain joins TRBV5-5 to TRBJ2-2; TRBD1 might be the D (5 bases). CDR3 protein: CASSLEGALNTGELFF. The CDR3, as DNA: TGTGCCAGCAGCTTGGAAGGGGCTTTAAACACCGGGGAGCTGTTTTTT.